The clone carrying this T cell receptor (beta chain) has a handful of counts. Its target is unknown. For the second PCR, which ran for roughly 6 to 11 cycles, a sample-barcoded 5' primer and a J-beta primer mix were used. TCRdb recomputed calls from the 5' RACE reads with MiXCR, one row per CDR3 protein. The sample has over a million distinct CDR3 sequences, 35% to 55% seen once. The data derive from a study of blood T cells in healthy people across ages. General study findings and limits: Unsorted PBMC input precluded a conclusive naive versus antigen-experienced comparison.

Between the trimmed V and J ends, which lost 3 bases and 2 bases, there was a span of 14 bases. This CDR3 is built from 15 residues. This clonotype was obtained from a woman aged 55 to 70 in good health. Sequencing was done on a sample of blood. The V call is TRBV12-3 or TRBV12-4, the J call TRBJ2-7; D may be TRBD1 (5 bases). The CDR3: CASSFRGDRPYEQYF. In nucleotides, the CDR3 is TGTGCCAGCAGTTTTAGAGGCGACAGACCCTACGAGCAGTACTTC.